This is a list of T cell receptor beta chains from one sample in a study of OX40 agonist ivuxolimab in advanced cancers. Sequencing used immunoSEQ multiplex PCR; TCRdb keeps in-frame clones, though not all of them. Among fewer than 45,000 clones, about 88% were seen once, and the ten largest hold roughly 13%. Material: CD4+ or CD8+ T cells sorted from blood, obtained in a trial of the OX40 agonist ivuxolimab. The receptors were sampled from an adult with an advanced solid tumor such as melanoma, head and neck, liver or kidney cancer. CDR3s include the opening cysteine and the closing phenylalanine or tryptophan. D genes are given only for firm matches. Part of the rows lack a size; the others show once, few, many or a class for expanded clones.

size	V	D	J	CDR3	DNA
NA	TRBV28	NA	TRBJ1-2	CASSLGANGYTF	TGTGCCAGCAGTTTAGGGGCGAATGGCTACACCTTC
NA	TRBV28	NA	TRBJ2-7	CASSLGRNSYEQYF	TGTGCCAGCAGTCTCGGACGGAACTCCTACGAGCAGTACTTC
once	TRBV5-1	TRBD2	TRBJ2-7	CASSTSSGYEQYF	TGCGCCAGCAGCACCTCTAGCGGCTACGAGCAGTACTTC
NA	TRBV27	NA	TRBJ1-5	CASSLSGGNQPQHF	TGTGCCAGCAGTTTATCTGGGGGCAATCAGCCCCAGCATTTT
NA	TRBV7-2	TRBD1	TRBJ2-2	CASNPGQVGELNTGELFF	TGTGCCAGCAACCCGGGACAGGTGGGGGAACTGAACACCGGGGAGCTGTTTTTT
NA	TRBV7-8	TRBD2	TRBJ2-7	CASSLAASGRAREQYF	TGTGCCAGCAGCTTAGCGGCTAGCGGGAGGGCGCGTGAGCAGTACTTC
NA	TRBV6-5	NA	TRBJ1-1	CASSPRSTEAFF	TGTGCCAGCAGCCCCCGGTCCACTGAAGCTTTCTTT
NA	TRBV5-1	NA	TRBJ2-2	CASSFSFPGIGNTGELFF	TGCGCCAGCAGCTTCTCTTTTCCGGGAATAGGTAACACCGGGGAGCTGTTTTTT
NA	TRBV4-1	TRBD1	TRBJ1-3	CASSQEWATGGSGNTIYF	TGCGCCAGCAGCCAAGAGTGGGCGACAGGGGGCTCTGGAAACACCATATATTTT
NA	TRBV27	TRBD2	TRBJ2-7	CASSPGLAGLRSYEQYF	TGTGCCAGCAGTCCGGGACTAGCGGGACTTAGGTCCTACGAGCAGTACTTC
NA	TRBV27	NA	TRBJ2-3	CASSLWIGGTQYF	TGTGCCAGCAGTTTATGGATCGGGGGTACGCAGTATTTT
NA	TRBV28	NA	TRBJ1-5	CASSLLRDTYQPQHF	TGTGCCAGCAGTCTACTCCGGGACACCTATCAGCCCCAGCATTTT
NA	TRBV10-3	NA	TRBJ1-3	CAISESGRSSGNTIYF	TGTGCCATCAGTGAGTCGGGCAGGTCCTCTGGAAACACCATATATTTT